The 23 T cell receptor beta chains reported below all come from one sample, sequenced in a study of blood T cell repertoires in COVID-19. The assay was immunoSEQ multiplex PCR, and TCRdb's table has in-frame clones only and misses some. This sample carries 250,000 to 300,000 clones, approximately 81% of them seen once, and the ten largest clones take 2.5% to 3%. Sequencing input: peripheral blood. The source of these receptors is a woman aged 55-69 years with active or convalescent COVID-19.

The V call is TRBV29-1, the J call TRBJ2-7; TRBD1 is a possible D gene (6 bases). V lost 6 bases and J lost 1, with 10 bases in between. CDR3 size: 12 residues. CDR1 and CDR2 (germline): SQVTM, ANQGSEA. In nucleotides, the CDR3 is TGCAGCGTGGTAACAGGGTCCTACGAGCAGTACTTC. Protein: CSVVTGSYEQYF.

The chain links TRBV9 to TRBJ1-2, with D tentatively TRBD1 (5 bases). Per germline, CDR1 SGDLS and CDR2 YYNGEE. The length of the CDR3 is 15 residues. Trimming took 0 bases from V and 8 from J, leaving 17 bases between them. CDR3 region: CASSVEPGTRRGYTF. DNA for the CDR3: TGTGCCAGCAGCGTAGAGCCAGGGACTCGGAGAGGCTACACCTTC.

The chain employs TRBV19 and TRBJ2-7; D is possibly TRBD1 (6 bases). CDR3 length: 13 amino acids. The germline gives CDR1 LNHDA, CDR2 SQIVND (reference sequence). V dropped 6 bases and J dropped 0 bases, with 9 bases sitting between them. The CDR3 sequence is CASSPGVSYEQYF. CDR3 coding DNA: TGTGCCAGTAGCCCAGGGGTCTCCTACGAGCAGTACTTC.

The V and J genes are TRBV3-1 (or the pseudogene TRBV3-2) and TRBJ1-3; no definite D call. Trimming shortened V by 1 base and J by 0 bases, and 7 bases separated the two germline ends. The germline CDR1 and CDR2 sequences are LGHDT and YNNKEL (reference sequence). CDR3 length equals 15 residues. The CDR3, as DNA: TGTGCCAGCAGCCAAGGAGGGAGCTCTGGAAACACCATATATTTT. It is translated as CASSQGGSSGNTIYF.

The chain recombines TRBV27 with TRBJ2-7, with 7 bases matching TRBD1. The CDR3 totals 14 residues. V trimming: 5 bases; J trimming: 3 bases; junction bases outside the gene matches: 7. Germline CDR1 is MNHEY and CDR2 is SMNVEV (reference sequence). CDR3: CASSRRQGGYEQYF. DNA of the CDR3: TGTGCCAGCAGTAGGAGACAGGGTGGCTACGAGCAGTACTTC.

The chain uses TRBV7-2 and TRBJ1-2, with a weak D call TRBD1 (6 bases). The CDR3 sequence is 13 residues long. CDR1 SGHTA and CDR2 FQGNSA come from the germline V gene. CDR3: CASEGGQDYGYTF. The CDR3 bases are TGTGCGTCGGAAGGGGGACAAGATTATGGCTACACCTTC.

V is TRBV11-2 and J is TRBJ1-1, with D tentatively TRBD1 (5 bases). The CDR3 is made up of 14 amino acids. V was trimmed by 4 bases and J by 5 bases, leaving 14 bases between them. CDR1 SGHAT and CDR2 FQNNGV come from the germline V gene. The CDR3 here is CASSWVMGGTEAFF. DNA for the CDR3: TGTGCCAGCAGCTGGGTCATGGGGGGTACTGAAGCTTTCTTT. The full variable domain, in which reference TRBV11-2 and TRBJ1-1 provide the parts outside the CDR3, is EAGVAQSPRYKIIEKRQSVAFWCNPISGHATLYWYQQILGQGPKLLIQFQNNGVVDDSQLPKDRFSAERLKGVDSTLKIQPAKLEDSAVYLCASSWVMGGTEAFFGQGTRLTVV.

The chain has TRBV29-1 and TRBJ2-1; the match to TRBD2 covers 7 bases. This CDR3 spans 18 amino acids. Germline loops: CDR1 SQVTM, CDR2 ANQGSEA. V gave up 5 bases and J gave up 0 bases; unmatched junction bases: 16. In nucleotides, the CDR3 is TGCAGCGTTAGCGGGGTCCTTCGGACCAAGAACTCCTACAATGAGCAGTTCTTC. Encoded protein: CSVSGVLRTKNSYNEQFF.

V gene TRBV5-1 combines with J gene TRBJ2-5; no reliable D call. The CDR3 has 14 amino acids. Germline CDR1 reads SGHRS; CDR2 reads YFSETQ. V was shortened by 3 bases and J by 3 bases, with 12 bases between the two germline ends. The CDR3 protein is CASSSFGRKETQYF. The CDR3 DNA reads TGCGCCAGCAGCTCCTTCGGTAGAAAAGAGACCCAGTACTTC.

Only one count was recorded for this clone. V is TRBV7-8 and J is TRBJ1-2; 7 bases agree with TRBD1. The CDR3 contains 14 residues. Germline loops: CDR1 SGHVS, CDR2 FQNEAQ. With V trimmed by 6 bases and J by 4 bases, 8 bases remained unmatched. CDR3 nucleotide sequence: TGTGCCAGCAGACCGGACAGGAGCCCCTATGGCTACACCTTC. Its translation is CASRPDRSPYGYTF.

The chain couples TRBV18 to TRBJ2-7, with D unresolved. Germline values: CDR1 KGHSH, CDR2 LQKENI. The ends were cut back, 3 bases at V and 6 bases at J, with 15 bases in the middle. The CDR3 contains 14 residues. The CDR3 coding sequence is TGTGCCAGCTCACCGTCGACACGGCGAGCCGAGCAGTACTTC. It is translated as CASSPSTRRAEQYF.

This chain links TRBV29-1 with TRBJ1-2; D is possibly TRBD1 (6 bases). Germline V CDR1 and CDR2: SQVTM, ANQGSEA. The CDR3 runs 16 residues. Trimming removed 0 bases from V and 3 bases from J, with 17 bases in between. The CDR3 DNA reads TGCAGCGTTGAAGATCGTCGGGGGGCGCCGGACTATGGCTACACCTTC. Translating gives CSVEDRRGAPDYGYTF. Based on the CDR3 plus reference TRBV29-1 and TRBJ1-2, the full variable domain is SAVISQKPSRDICQRGTSLTIQCQVDSQVTMMFWYRQQPGQSLTLIATANQGSEATYESGFVIDKFPISRPNLTFSTLTVSNMSPEDSSIYLCSVEDRRGAPDYGYTFGSGTRLTVV.

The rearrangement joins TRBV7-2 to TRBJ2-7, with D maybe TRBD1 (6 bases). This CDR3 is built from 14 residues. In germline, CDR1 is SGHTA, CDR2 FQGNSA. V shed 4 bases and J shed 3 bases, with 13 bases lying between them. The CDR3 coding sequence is TGTGCCAGCAGCTACGCAGGGGTGGGCTACGAGCAGTACTTC. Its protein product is CASSYAGVGYEQYF.

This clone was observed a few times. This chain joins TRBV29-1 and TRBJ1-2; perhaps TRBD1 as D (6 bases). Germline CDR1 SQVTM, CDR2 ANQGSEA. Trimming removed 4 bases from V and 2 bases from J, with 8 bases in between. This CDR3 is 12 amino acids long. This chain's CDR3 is CSVVTGNYGYTF. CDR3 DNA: TGCAGCGTTGTTACAGGGAACTATGGCTACACCTTC.

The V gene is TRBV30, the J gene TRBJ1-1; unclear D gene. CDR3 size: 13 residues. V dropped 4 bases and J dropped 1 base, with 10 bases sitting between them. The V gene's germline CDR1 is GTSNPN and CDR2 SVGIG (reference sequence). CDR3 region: CAWTQEPNTEAFF. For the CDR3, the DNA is TGTGCCTGGACCCAGGAACCGAACACTGAAGCTTTCTTT.

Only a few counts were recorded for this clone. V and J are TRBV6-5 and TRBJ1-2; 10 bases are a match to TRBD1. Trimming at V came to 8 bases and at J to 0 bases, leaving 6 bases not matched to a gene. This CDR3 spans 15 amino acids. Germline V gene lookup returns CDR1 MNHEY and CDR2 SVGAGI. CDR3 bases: TGTGCCAGCTCACGGGACAGGGGCACTAACTATGGCTACACCTTC. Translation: CASSRDRGTNYGYTF.

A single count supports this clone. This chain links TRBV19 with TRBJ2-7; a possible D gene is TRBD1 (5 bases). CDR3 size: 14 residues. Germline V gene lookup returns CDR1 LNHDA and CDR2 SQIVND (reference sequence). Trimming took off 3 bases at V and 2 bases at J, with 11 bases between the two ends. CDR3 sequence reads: CASSMETGTYEQYF. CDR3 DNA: TGTGCCAGTAGTATGGAAACAGGCACCTACGAGCAGTACTTC.

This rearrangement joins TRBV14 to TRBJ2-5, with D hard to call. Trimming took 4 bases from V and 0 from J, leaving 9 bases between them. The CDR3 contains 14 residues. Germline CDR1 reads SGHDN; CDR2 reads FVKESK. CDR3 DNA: TGTGCCAGCAGCCTAGCCGCATACCAAGAGACCCAGTACTTC. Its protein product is CASSLAAYQETQYF. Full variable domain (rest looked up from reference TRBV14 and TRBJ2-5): EAGVTQFPSHSVIEKGQTVTLRCDPISGHDNLYWYRRVMGKEIKFLLHFVKESKQDESGMPNNRFLAERTGGTYSTLKVQPAELEDSGVYFCASSLAAYQETQYFGPGTRLLVL.

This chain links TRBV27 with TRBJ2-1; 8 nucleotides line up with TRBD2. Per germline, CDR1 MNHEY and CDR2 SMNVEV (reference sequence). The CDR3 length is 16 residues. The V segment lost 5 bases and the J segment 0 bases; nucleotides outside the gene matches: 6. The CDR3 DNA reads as TGTGCCAGCAGTCCAATAGCGGGGCGCTCCTACAATGAGCAGTTCTTC. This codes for CASSPIAGRSYNEQFF.

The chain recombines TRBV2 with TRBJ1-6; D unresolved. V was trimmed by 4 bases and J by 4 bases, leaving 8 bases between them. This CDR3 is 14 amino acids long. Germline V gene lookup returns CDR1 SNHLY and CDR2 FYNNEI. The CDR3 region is CASSVTGYNSPLHF. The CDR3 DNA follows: TGTGCCAGCAGTGTTACGGGATATAATTCACCCCTCCACTTT.

CDR3 DNA sequence: TGTGCCAGCAGCGTTGCGACCGGGACAGGGTATGGCTACACCTTC. Translating gives CASSVATGTGYGYTF. V usage is TRBV9 and J usage is TRBJ1-2; 9 nucleotides agree with TRBD1. The CDR3 runs to 15 residues. From germline, CDR1 is SGDLS and CDR2 YYNGEE. After removal of 2 bases from V and 5 bases from J, the junction contained 7 bases not matched to a gene.

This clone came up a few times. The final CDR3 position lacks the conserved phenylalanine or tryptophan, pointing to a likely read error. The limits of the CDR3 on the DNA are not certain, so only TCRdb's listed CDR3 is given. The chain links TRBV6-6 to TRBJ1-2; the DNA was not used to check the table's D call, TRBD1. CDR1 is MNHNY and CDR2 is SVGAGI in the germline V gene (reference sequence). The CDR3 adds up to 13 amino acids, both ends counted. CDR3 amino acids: CASSYSASERTAL.

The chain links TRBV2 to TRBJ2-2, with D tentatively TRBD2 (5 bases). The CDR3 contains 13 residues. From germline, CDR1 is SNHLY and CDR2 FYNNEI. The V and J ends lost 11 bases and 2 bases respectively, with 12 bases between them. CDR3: CAPKRDNTGELFF. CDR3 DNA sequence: TGTGCCCCCAAACGGGATAACACCGGGGAGCTGTTTTTT.